The rows below give T cell receptor beta chains drawn from one sample of a study of OX40 agonist ivuxolimab in advanced cancers. Produced via immunoSEQ multiplex PCR; TCRdb's table is partial and in-frame only. The table records some 45,000 clones, 75% to 80% of them present only once. The sample here was CD4+ or CD8+ T cells sorted from blood, taken in a trial of the OX40 agonist ivuxolimab. Source of these receptors: an adult with an advanced solid tumor such as melanoma, head and neck, liver or kidney cancer. CDR3s include the opening cysteine and the closing phenylalanine or tryptophan. D genes are given only for firm matches. Size values are once, few and many counts, or a class for expanded clones, and some rows have none.

CDR3	DNA	size	D	V	J
CASSIPFGEQFF	TGTGCCAGTAGTATCCCCTTTGGTGAGCAGTTCTTC	-	-	TRBV19	TRBJ2-1
CASSETGYSNQPQHF	TGTGCCAGCAGCGAGACAGGTTATAGCAATCAGCCCCAGCATTTT	-	-	TRBV9	TRBJ1-5
CASSPQTGNTIYF	TGCGCCAGCAGCCCCCAAACAGGGAACACCATATATTTT	few	-	TRBV5-1	TRBJ1-3
CASSEQREGGNEQFF	TGTGCCAGCAGCGAACAGCGGGAGGGAGGCAATGAGCAGTTCTTC	-	TRBD2	TRBV5-7	TRBJ2-1
CASSGGQANYGYTF	TGTGCCAGCAGTGGTGGACAGGCTAACTATGGCTACACCTTC	once	TRBD1	TRBV2	TRBJ1-2
CASSLGLAGRSYNEQFF	TGTGCCAGCAGCCTGGGACTAGCCGGTAGGTCCTACAATGAGCAGTTCTTC	-	TRBD2	TRBV11-1	TRBJ2-1
CASSPSSVRASGNTIYF	TGCGCCAGCAGCCCATCTTCGGTCAGAGCCTCTGGAAACACCATATATTTT	-	-	TRBV4-1	TRBJ1-3
CAWSIGTGIHEQYF	TGTGCCTGGAGTATAGGGACAGGTATCCACGAGCAGTACTTC	-	TRBD1	TRBV30	TRBJ2-7
CAIGTVTEAFF	TGCGCCATCGGGACAGTCACTGAAGCTTTCTTT	-	TRBD1	TRBV23-1	TRBJ1-1
CASSTGQVAYEQYF	TGTGCCAGCAGCACCGGACAGGTAGCCTACGAGCAGTACTTC	-	TRBD1	TRBV5-6	TRBJ2-7
CASSQQGLAGANVLTF	TGTGCCAGCAGCCAACAGGGTCTAGCTGGGGCCAACGTCCTGACTTTC	few	-	TRBV2	TRBJ2-6
CASSSLGTGAYTIYF	TGTGCCAGCAGCTCACTAGGGACAGGGGCATACACCATATATTTT	-	TRBD1	TRBV7-8	TRBJ1-3
CASSPEGQGFQPQHF	TGTGCCAGCAGCCCGGAAGGACAGGGGTTTCAGCCCCAGCATTTT	-	TRBD1	TRBV5-8	TRBJ1-5
CASSPRDRSEAFF	TGTGCCAGCAGCCCCCGGGACAGGTCTGAAGCTTTCTTT	once	TRBD1	TRBV25-1	TRBJ1-1
CASSYSLAGSYNEQFF	TGTGCCAGCAGTTACTCCCTTGCGGGAAGCTACAATGAGCAGTTCTTC	-	-	TRBV6-5	TRBJ2-1
CASSFNTGAVSYEQYF	TGTGCCAGTAGTTTCAACACAGGGGCCGTCTCCTACGAGCAGTACTTC	-	TRBD1	TRBV19	TRBJ2-7
CASSELQWIGELFF	TGCGCCAGCAGTGAACTACAGTGGATCGGGGAGCTGTTTTTT	-	-	TRBV10-2	TRBJ2-2
CSAREQGEQFF	TGCAGTGCTAGAGAACAAGGGGAGCAGTTCTTC	once	-	TRBV20-1	TRBJ2-1
CASEPGQGFYNEQFF	TGTGCCAGCGAGCCGGGACAGGGTTTTTACAATGAGCAGTTCTTC	-	TRBD1	TRBV5-6	TRBJ2-1
CASSPPLTGLVYGYTF	TGTGCCAGCAGCCCGCCCCTGACAGGGCTTGTCTATGGCTACACCTTC	few	TRBD1	TRBV7-8	TRBJ1-2
CASSHSGAKLATNEKLFF	TGCGCCAGCAGCCACTCAGGGGCGAAACTCGCAACTAATGAAAAACTGTTTTTT	-	-	TRBV5-1	TRBJ1-4
CASSPRGGADNEQFF	TGTGCCAGCAGCCCCCGTGGGGGAGCGGACAATGAGCAGTTCTTC	-	-	TRBV7-2	TRBJ2-1
CASSYSSGRDGYTF	TGTGCCAGCAGTTACTCGTCTGGGAGAGATGGCTACACCTTC	-	-	TRBV6-5	TRBJ1-2
CASSYGAELTKTQYF	TGTGCCAGCAGTTACGGGGCCGAGTTAACCAAGACCCAGTACTTC	-	-	TRBV6-5	TRBJ2-5
CASSLAFSGTNTGELFF	TGCGCCAGCAGCTTGGCCTTTAGCGGAACGAACACCGGGGAGCTGTTTTTT	-	-	TRBV5-1	TRBJ2-2
CASSWWGSDEQYF	TGCGCCAGCAGCTGGTGGGGATCCGACGAGCAGTACTTC	-	-	TRBV5-1	TRBJ2-7
CASNISPIHTQYF	TGTGCCAGCAACATTAGTCCCATTCATACGCAGTATTTT	-	-	TRBV2	TRBJ2-3
CASSLFGEDTEAFF	TGCGCCAGCAGCTTGTTTGGGGAGGACACTGAAGCTTTCTTT	-	-	TRBV5-1	TRBJ1-1
CASSGNRNTEAFF	TGCGCCAGCAGTGGGAACAGAAACACTGAAGCTTTCTTT	once	-	TRBV10-1	TRBJ1-1
CASSTDVTYNEQFF	TGTGCCAGCAGCACAGACGTTACATACAATGAGCAGTTCTTC	-	-	TRBV7-6	TRBJ2-1
CASSVGTSGSYEQYF	TGTGCCAGCAGCGTAGGGACTAGCGGCTCCTACGAGCAGTACTTC	-	TRBD2	TRBV9	TRBJ2-7
CASSHGRGIQETQYF	TGTGCCAGCAGCCATGGGCGGGGAATCCAAGAGACCCAGTACTTC	-	-	TRBV14	TRBJ2-5
CASSLPGIEAFF	TGTGCCAGCAGCCTACCCGGCATTGAAGCTTTCTTT	-	-	TRBV7-8	TRBJ1-1
CASSLEGPPAFF	TGCGCCAGCAGCTTGGAGGGGCCGCCGGCTTTCTTT	medium-sized	-	TRBV5-1	TRBJ1-1
CASVGWAGNYGYTF	TGTGCCAGTGTAGGCTGGGCAGGTAACTATGGCTACACCTTC	once	-	TRBV19	TRBJ1-2
CASALTGGPYNEQFF	TGCGCCAGCGCCTTGACAGGGGGACCCTACAATGAGCAGTTCTTC	-	TRBD1	TRBV5-1	TRBJ2-1
CASSSRGGYGGAFGYTF	TGTGCCAGCAGCTCGAGGGGAGGGTATGGGGGCGCTTTTGGCTACACCTTC	-	-	TRBV5-5	TRBJ1-2
CATSRDSSLVVGELFF	TGTGCCACCAGCAGAGATTCTTCCCTGGTTGTAGGGGAGCTGTTTTTT	-	-	TRBV15	TRBJ2-2
CASTRPGLPDGRELFF	TGTGCCAGCACCCGCCCTGGGCTACCGGATGGAAGGGAGCTGTTTTTT	-	-	TRBV7-8	TRBJ2-2
CASSLWGAGELFF	TGCGCCAGCAGCTTGTGGGGGGCCGGGGAGCTGTTTTTT	-	-	TRBV5-1	TRBJ2-2
CASSPMDADTQYF	TGCGCCAGCAGCCCGATGGACGCAGATACGCAGTATTTT	once	-	TRBV4-1	TRBJ2-3
CASSEAGTGGNIQYF	TGTGCCAGCAGTGAGGCCGGGACAGGGGGGAACATTCAGTACTTC	-	TRBD1	TRBV2	TRBJ2-4
CASRAQNTGELFF	TGTGCCAGCAGGGCCCAAAACACCGGGGAGCTGTTTTTT	-	-	TRBV6-5	TRBJ2-2
CASIAGRAAYEQYF	TGTGCCAGCATCGCAGGAAGGGCTGCCTACGAGCAGTACTTC	-	-	TRBV5-6	TRBJ2-7
CASSLSLGQRNYEQYF	TGTGCCAGCAGCTTGAGTCTGGGACAGAGAAACTACGAGCAGTACTTC	-	TRBD1	TRBV5-5	TRBJ2-7
CASTPRIVNTEAFF	TGTGCCAGCACCCCGAGGATCGTGAACACTGAAGCTTTCTTT	-	-	TRBV6-1	TRBJ1-1
CASRKTSGSFSYEQYF	TGTGCCAGCAGGAAGACTAGCGGGAGTTTCTCCTACGAGCAGTACTTC	-	TRBD2	TRBV25-1	TRBJ2-7
CASSQDPDIAYEQYF	TGCGCCAGCAGCCAAGATCCCGACATAGCCTACGAGCAGTACTTC	-	-	TRBV4-3	TRBJ2-7
CASNPGRGSTDTQYF	TGTGCCAGCAACCCTGGGAGGGGAAGCACAGATACGCAGTATTTT	once	TRBD2	TRBV11-3	TRBJ2-3
CASSIGGQGNTEAFF	TGTGCCAGTAGTATTGGAGGACAGGGGAACACTGAAGCTTTCTTT	-	TRBD1	TRBV19	TRBJ1-1
CASSLRTYSNYGYTF	TGTGCCAGCAGCTTGCGGACCTACTCTAACTATGGCTACACCTTC	-	-	TRBV5-4	TRBJ1-2
CASSFAGGTSSYEQYF	TGTGCCAGTAGTTTCGCAGGGGGCACAAGCTCCTACGAGCAGTACTTC	-	TRBD1	TRBV19	TRBJ2-7
CASSYSSGPGGELFF	TGTGCCAGCAGTTACTCGTCGGGACCAGGCGGGGAGCTGTTTTTT	-	-	TRBV6-5	TRBJ2-2
CASSQDPSGVRGYNEQFF	TGCGCCAGCAGCCAAGATCCCTCGGGGGTAAGGGGCTACAATGAGCAGTTCTTC	-	-	TRBV4-3	TRBJ2-1
CSGYSNYGYTF	TGCAGTGGCTACAGTAACTATGGCTACACCTTC	few	-	TRBV20-1	TRBJ1-2
CASTRTSGSGEQFF	TGTGCCAGTACCCGGACTAGCGGGAGTGGTGAGCAGTTCTTC	-	TRBD2	TRBV19	TRBJ2-1
CASSLQTGSGNTIYF	TGTGCCAGCAGCTTGCAGACGGGGTCTGGAAACACCATATATTTT	-	-	TRBV7-2	TRBJ1-3